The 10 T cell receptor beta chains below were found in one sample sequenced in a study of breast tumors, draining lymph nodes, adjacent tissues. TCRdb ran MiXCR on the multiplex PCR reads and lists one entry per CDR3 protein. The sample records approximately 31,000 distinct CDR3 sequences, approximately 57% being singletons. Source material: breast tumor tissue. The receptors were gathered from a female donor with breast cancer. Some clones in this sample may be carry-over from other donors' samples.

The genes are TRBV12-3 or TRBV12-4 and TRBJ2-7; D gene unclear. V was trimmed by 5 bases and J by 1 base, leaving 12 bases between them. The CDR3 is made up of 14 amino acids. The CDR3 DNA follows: TGTGCCAGCAGTCCCTCCGTAGTGTCCTACGAGCAGTACTTC. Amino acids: CASSPSVVSYEQYF.

CDR3 nucleotide sequence: TGTGCCAGCAGTTTCCAGACAGGGAGCGGTGGCTACACCTTC. Its protein is CASSFQTGSGGYTF. J is TRBJ1-2 and V is TRBV6-6; 7 bases map to TRBD1. The CDR3 length is 14 residues. Per the germline V gene, CDR1 is MNHNY and CDR2 is SVGAGI (reference sequence). With 4 bases clipped from V and 7 bases from J, the junction kept 9 bases outside the gene matches.

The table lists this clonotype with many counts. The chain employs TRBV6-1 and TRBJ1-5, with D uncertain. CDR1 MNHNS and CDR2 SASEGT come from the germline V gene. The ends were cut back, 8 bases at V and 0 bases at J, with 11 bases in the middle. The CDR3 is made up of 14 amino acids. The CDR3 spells CASWGAYSNQPQHF. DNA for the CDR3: TGTGCCAGCTGGGGAGCTTATAGCAATCAGCCCCAGCATTTT.

Here the CDR3 DNA reads TGTGCCACCAGCAGAGACTCCCGGGACTCTCCCGAGCAGTTCTTC. Translating gives CATSRDSRDSPEQFF. This chain uses TRBV15 with TRBJ2-1; D is perhaps TRBD2 (6 bases). This CDR3 region has 15 residues. The V gene lost 0 bases and the J gene lost 10 bases, with 16 bases spanning the gap. CDR1 LNHNV and CDR2 YYDKDF come from the germline V gene (reference sequence). Supplemented by reference TRBV15 and TRBJ2-1, the full variable domain reads DAMVIQNPRYQVTQFGKPVTLSCSQTLNHNVMYWYQQKSSQAPKLLFHYYDKDFNNEADTPDNFQSRRPNTSFCFLDIRSPGLGDTAMYLCATSRDSRDSPEQFFGPGTRLTVL.

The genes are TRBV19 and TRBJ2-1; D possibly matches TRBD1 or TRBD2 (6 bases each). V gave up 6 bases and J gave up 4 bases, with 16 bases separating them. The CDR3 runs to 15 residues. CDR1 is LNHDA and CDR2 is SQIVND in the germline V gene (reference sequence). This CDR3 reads CASREQGGLYNEQFF. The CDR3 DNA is TGTGCCAGTAGAGAACAGGGAGGTTTATACAATGAGCAGTTCTTC.

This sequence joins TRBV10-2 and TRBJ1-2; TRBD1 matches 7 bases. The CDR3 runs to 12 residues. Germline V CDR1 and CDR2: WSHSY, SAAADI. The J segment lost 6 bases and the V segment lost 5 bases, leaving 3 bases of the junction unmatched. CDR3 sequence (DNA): TGCGCCAGCAGTAGACAGGGCGATGGCTACACCTTC. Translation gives CASSRQGDGYTF.

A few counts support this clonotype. CDR3 bases: TGTGCCAGCAGTCCGAGGGACAGGGACACTGAAGCTTTCTTT. It is translated as CASSPRDRDTEAFF. The chain couples TRBV27 to TRBJ1-1; 9 nucleotides match TRBD1. This CDR3 is 14 amino acids long. Trimming at V came to 5 bases and at J to 3 bases, leaving 4 bases not matched to a gene. In germline, CDR1 is MNHEY, CDR2 SMNVEV (reference sequence).

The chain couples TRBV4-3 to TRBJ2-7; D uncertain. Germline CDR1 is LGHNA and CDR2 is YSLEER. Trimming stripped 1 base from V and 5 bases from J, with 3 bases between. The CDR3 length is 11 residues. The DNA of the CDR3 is TGCGCCAGCAGCCAAGGGAACGAGCAGTACTTC. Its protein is CASSQGNEQYF.

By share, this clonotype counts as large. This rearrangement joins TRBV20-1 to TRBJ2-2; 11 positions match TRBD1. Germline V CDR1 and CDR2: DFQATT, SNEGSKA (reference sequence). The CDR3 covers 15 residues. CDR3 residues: CRAGQGAYNTGELFF. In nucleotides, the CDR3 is TGCAGAGCCGGACAGGGGGCTTACAACACCGGGGAGCTGTTTTTT.

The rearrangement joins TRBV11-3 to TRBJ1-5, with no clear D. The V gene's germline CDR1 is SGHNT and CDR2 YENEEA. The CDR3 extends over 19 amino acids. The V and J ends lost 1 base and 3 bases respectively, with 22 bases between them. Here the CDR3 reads CASSLGKAELTNHNQPQHF. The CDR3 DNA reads TGTGCCAGCAGCTTAGGAAAAGCCGAACTAACTAACCACAATCAGCCCCAGCATTTT.